A single sample gave rise to the 30 T cell receptor beta chains below, sequenced in a study of cytomegalovirus exposure and HLA in healthy donors. PCR involved 60 Vbeta and 13 Jbeta primers. Sequenced by immunoSEQ multiplex PCR; TCRdb stores in-frame clones only, minus some. This sample has around 93,000 clones, with roughly four fifths found just once. The sample consisted of PBMCs. Receptor source: a man in his thirties or forties in good health and CMV-seropositive.

The chain recombines TRBV11-2 with TRBJ2-3; D is unresolved. The CDR3 runs 12 residues. The V end lost 5 bases, the J end lost 1 base, and 4 bases lay between the germline ends. Germline V gene sequence: CDR1 SGHAT, CDR2 FQNNGV. CDR3 in amino acids: CASSRGTDTQYF. The DNA for the CDR3 is TGTGCCAGCAGCCGGGGCACAGATACGCAGTATTTT.

The V and J genes are TRBV6-4 and TRBJ2-1, with 7 bases matching TRBD1. The germline gives CDR1 MRHNA, CDR2 SNTAGT. The CDR3 has 18 residues. Trimming cost V 0 bases and J 0 bases; bases outside gene matches: 8. The CDR3 sequence: CASSDSTLGDSSYNEQFF. The CDR3 region has the DNA TGTGCCAGCAGTGACTCAACCCTCGGGGACAGCTCCTACAATGAGCAGTTCTTC.

A few counts support this clone. The genes are TRBV7-2 and TRBJ1-4; 9 bases map to TRBD1. The CDR3 length is 14 residues. V lost 5 bases, J lost 7 bases, and 5 bases stayed unmatched. The V gene's germline CDR1 is SGHTA and CDR2 FQGNSA. The CDR3 loop is CASSPGTGSEKLFF. CDR3 bases: TGTGCCAGCAGCCCCGGGACAGGGAGTGAAAAACTGTTTTTT.

This chain connects TRBV4-1 to TRBJ2-7; D might be TRBD1 (6 bases). Per the germline V gene, CDR1 is MGHRA and CDR2 is YSYEKL. The CDR3 extends over 18 amino acids. The germline V and J ends were trimmed by 2 bases and 2 bases, with 22 bases remaining between them. In DNA form, the CDR3 reads TGCGCCAGCAGCCAATATCAACAGGGTTCGGGGAGCCCCTACGAGCAGTACTTC. Its protein is CASSQYQQGSGSPYEQYF.

The chain links TRBV7-8 to TRBJ2-5; D remains ambiguous. From germline, CDR1 is SGHVS and CDR2 FQNEAQ. The ends were cut back, 5 bases at V and 4 bases at J, with 11 bases in the middle. The CDR3 has 13 amino acids. CDR3 DNA sequence: TGTGCCAGCAGCCCACCCGGGTCAGAGACCCAGTACTTC. Translation: CASSPPGSETQYF.

This chain's CDR3 is CASSLAGGVRSNFKQFF. The DNA of the CDR3 is TGTGCCAGCAGCTTAGCGGGAGGGGTGCGGTCGAACTTTAAGCAGTTCTTC. The chain couples TRBV7-9 to TRBJ2-1; TRBD2 aligns across 7 bases. CDR3 length: 17 residues. V was clipped by 0 bases and J by 11 bases; unmatched bases: 16. Germline CDR1 reads SEHNR; CDR2 reads FQNEAQ (reference sequence).

The chain links TRBV6-5 to TRBJ2-5, with TRBD2 matching 11 bases. The J call is in doubt because the DNA end fits TRBJ2-7 better. Germline CDR1 and CDR2: MNHEY and SVGAGI. CDR3 length: 15 amino acids. The CDR3 loop reads CASTVTSGNFYEQYF. Here the CDR3 DNA reads TGTGCCAGCACTGTGACTAGCGGGAACTTCTACGAGCAGTACTTC.

As DNA, the CDR3 is TGCAGCGTTGAAGTACCGGGATCCTACGAGCAGTACTTC. Amino acid sequence: CSVEVPGSYEQYF. J is TRBJ2-7 and V is TRBV29-1; possible D gene TRBD2, 5 bases. Germline CDR1 reads SQVTM; CDR2 reads ANQGSEA. This CDR3 contains 13 residues. V dropped 1 base and J dropped 1 base, with 8 bases sitting between them.

J is TRBJ2-6 and V is TRBV7-2, with TRBD2 identical over 9 bases. Trimming removed 2 bases from V and 2 bases from J; junction bases left unmatched: 10. CDR1 is SGHTA and CDR2 is FQGNSA in the germline V gene. The CDR3 sequence is 19 residues long. Here the CDR3 reads CASSLRRVAGDTGANVLTF. The CDR3 coding sequence is TGTGCCAGCAGCTTACGTCGGGTAGCGGGAGACACTGGGGCCAACGTCCTGACTTTC. Supplemented by reference TRBV7-2 and TRBJ2-6, the full variable domain reads GAGVSQSPSNKVTEKGKDVELRCDPISGHTALYWYRQSLGQGLEFLIYFQGNSAPDKSGLPSDRFSAERTGGSVSTLTIQRTQQEDSAVYLCASSLRRVAGDTGANVLTFGAGSRLTVL.

This clone is a singleton in its sample. The chain recombines TRBV30 with TRBJ2-1; D may be TRBD1 (7 bases). This CDR3 is built from 15 residues. Trimming took 2 bases from V and 4 from J, leaving 15 bases between them. The germline V gene has CDR1 GTSNPN and CDR2 SVGIG (reference sequence). In DNA form, the CDR3 reads TGTGCCTGGAGTTTCCCCCCAGGGGGGTACAATGAGCAGTTCTTC. Amino acids: CAWSFPPGGYNEQFF.

The gene calls are TRBV6-1 and TRBJ2-3; a possible D gene is TRBD2 (7 bases). V lost 7 bases, J lost 5 bases, and 16 bases lay in between. CDR1 and CDR2 from the germline V gene are MNHNS and SASEGT. The CDR3 runs to 14 residues. The CDR3: CASTTRGAQDTQYF. The DNA of the CDR3 is TGTGCCAGCACCACCCGGGGGGCCCAAGATACGCAGTATTTT.

J is TRBJ2-2 and V is TRBV7-8; D may be TRBD2 (7 bases). CDR1 and CDR2 from the germline V gene are SGHVS and FQNEAQ. This CDR3 is 17 amino acids long. V was cut by 5 bases and J by 6 bases, with 22 bases left in between. For the CDR3, the DNA is TGTGCCAGCAGCCCCCCGGTTGGCGGAGGGGGGGCCGGGGAGCTGTTTTTT. Its protein is CASSPPVGGGGAGELFF. Full variable domain (outside the CDR3, taken from reference TRBV7-8 and TRBJ2-2): GAGVSQSPRYKVAKRGQDVALRCDPISGHVSLFWYQQALGQGPEFLTYFQNEAQLDKSGLPSDRFFAERPEGSVSTLKIQRTQQEDSAVYLCASSPPVGGGGAGELFFGEGSRLTVL.

CDR3 region: CASTTAVGETQYF. The CDR3 DNA reads as TGTGCCAGCACCACCGCGGTGGGAGAGACCCAGTACTTC. This sequence joins TRBV5-4 and TRBJ2-5; D gene unclear. Trimming cost V 6 bases and J 4 bases, with 13 bases left between them. CDR3 length: 13 residues. CDR1 and CDR2 from the germline V gene are SGHNT and YYREEE (reference sequence).

Concerning this clone: The junction shows a germline mismatch at one end, possibly a read error. V is TRBV6-1 and J is TRBJ2-2; 12 bases line up with TRBD2. CDR3 length equals 15 residues. In germline, CDR1 is MNHNS, CDR2 SASEGT. CDR3 sequence (DNA): TGTACCAGCAGTGCACTAGCGGGGGGACCCGGGGAGCTGTTTTTT. Translation gives CTSSALAGGPGELFF.

The gene calls are TRBV11-2 and TRBJ1-5, with 10 bases aligning to TRBD1. CDR3 length: 18 residues. Trimming took 5 bases from V and 0 from J; bases not matched to a gene: 10. Germline V gives CDR1 SGHAT, CDR2 FQNNGV. The CDR3 coding sequence is TGTGCCAGCAGCCACCGGGACAGGGGCGCATATAGCAATCAGCCCCAGCATTTT. It is translated as CASSHRDRGAYSNQPQHF.

Only one count was recorded for this clone. V gene TRBV5-6 combines with J gene TRBJ1-2; 8 nucleotides agree with TRBD1. The CDR3 extends over 14 amino acids. Unmatched junction bases numbered 7, after V lost 2 bases and J lost 7 bases. The germline gives CDR1 SGHDT, CDR2 YYEEEE. CDR3 amino acids: CASSLQGEWSGYTF. The CDR3 nucleotides read TGTGCCAGCAGCTTACAGGGGGAGTGGAGTGGCTACACCTTC.

The count of this clone is one. The rearrangement links TRBV5-1 to TRBJ2-1; 8 nucleotides align to TRBD2. Germline loops: CDR1 SGHRS, CDR2 YFSETQ. V dropped 0 bases and J dropped 6; count of bases not matched to a gene: 8. This CDR3 contains 16 residues. The CDR3 nucleotides are TGCGCCAGCAGCTTGGATGGTAGCGGGACCATCAATGAGCAGTTCTTC. It yields the protein CASSLDGSGTINEQFF.

This clone occurred a few times. The chain has TRBV5-6 and TRBJ2-2; D gene uncertain. The CDR3 length is 15 residues. CDR1 is SGHDT, CDR2 YYEEEE, per germline. V was shortened by 7 bases and J by 7 bases, with 20 bases between the two germline ends. CDR3 sequence reads: CASGSARVTGGELFF. The CDR3 DNA sequence: TGTGCCAGCGGCTCTGCGAGAGTTACGGGCGGGGAGCTGTTTTTT.

The V call is TRBV18, the J call TRBJ2-1; 8 positions match TRBD2. The CDR3 is 15 residues long. The junction had 2 bases not matched to a gene; V was cut back by 2 bases and J by 2 bases. CDR1 and CDR2 (germline): KGHSH, LQKENI. The CDR3 region has the DNA TGTGCCAGCTCACCAGTAGCGGGGACCTACAATGAGCAGTTCTTC. Translation gives CASSPVAGTYNEQFF.

This chain uses TRBV14 with TRBJ2-5; 7 bases are shared with TRBD2. The J call may not be correct, given that the DNA end is closer to TRBJ2-7. The CDR3 is 15 amino acids. The germline CDR1 and CDR2 sequences are SGHDN and FVKESK. CDR3 nucleotides: TGTGCCAGCAGCCAAAAAACTAGCGTCTCCTACGAGCAGTACTTC. Translated, it gives CASSQKTSVSYEQYF.

The chain joins TRBV18 to TRBJ1-2, with D possibly TRBD1 on 5 matching bases. V lost 3 bases to trimming and J lost 6 bases, with 14 bases between them. The germline V gene has CDR1 KGHSH and CDR2 LQKENI. The CDR3 has 14 residues. CDR3 residues: CASSPTRDLNGYTF. The CDR3 DNA is TGTGCCAGCTCACCTACCCGGGACTTAAATGGCTACACCTTC.

This clone was seen once. This rearrangement joins TRBV7-8 to TRBJ1-5, with TRBD1 matching over 8 bases. From germline, CDR1 is SGHVS and CDR2 FQNEAQ. The CDR3 sequence is 13 residues long. The trim removed 5 bases at V and 11 bases at J, leaving 8 bases unmatched. The CDR3 DNA is TGTGCCAGCAGCGGACAGGGTTTTTGGGCCCAGCATTTT. Its translation: CASSGQGFWAQHF.

This clone showed up just once. The gene calls are TRBV19 and TRBJ1-5, with a weak D call TRBD1 (5 bases). Germline values: CDR1 LNHDA, CDR2 SQIVND (reference sequence). The CDR3 is 16 amino acids. V dropped 4 bases and J dropped 3 bases, with 16 bases sitting between them. Here the CDR3 reads CASSTQSRDYNQPQHF. DNA of the CDR3: TGTGCCAGTAGTACCCAATCTCGGGACTACAATCAGCCCCAGCATTTT.

The chain recombines TRBV5-1 with TRBJ1-2; TRBD1 matches 7 bases. The CDR3 has 14 residues. CDR1 and CDR2 (germline): SGHRS, YFSETQ. V was pared by 6 bases and J by 4 bases, with 9 bases of the junction left unmatched. Written as DNA, the CDR3 is TGCGCCAGCACGGGAGGGGGCTTCGGCTATGGCTACACCTTC. Amino acids: CASTGGGFGYGYTF.

The CDR3 spells CASSPRTGGVYNEQFF. DNA of the CDR3: TGTGCCAGCAGCCCGCGGACAGGGGGCGTCTACAATGAGCAGTTCTTC. The chain recombines TRBV7-2 with TRBJ2-1; 11 bases fit TRBD1. Unmatched junction bases numbered 6, after V lost 5 bases and J lost 3 bases. This CDR3 spans 16 amino acids. CDR1 is SGHTA, CDR2 FQGNSA, per germline.

Worth noting for this clone: One junction end does not reproduce the germline sequence, and a read error may be involved. The CDR3 DNA is TGTTCCAGCAGCTTCCAGAATGAAAAACTGTTTTTT. Protein sequence: CSSSFQNEKLFF. The V gene is TRBV7-9, the J gene TRBJ1-4; D is ambiguous. Germline CDR1 and CDR2: SEHNR and FQNEAQ (reference sequence). The CDR3 extends over 12 amino acids.

The V call is TRBV19, the J call TRBJ2-5; D might be TRBD2 (5 bases). Germline V gives CDR1 LNHDA, CDR2 SQIVND (reference sequence). The CDR3 is 13 residues long. Trimming cost V 5 bases and J 3 bases, with 10 bases left between them. The CDR3 region has the DNA TGTGCCAGTAGTGCGACCGGGAAAGAGACCCAGTACTTC. Protein: CASSATGKETQYF.

This clone is a singleton in its sample. The chain couples TRBV9 to TRBJ1-6, with D perhaps matching TRBD1 (5 bases). V was pared by 4 bases and J by 0 bases, with 8 bases between. Germline lookup yields CDR1 SGDLS and CDR2 YYNGEE. The CDR3 runs 15 residues. Here the CDR3 reads CASSSGHSYNSPLHF. CDR3 nucleotide sequence: TGTGCCAGCAGCTCCGGACACTCCTATAATTCACCCCTCCACTTT.

The chain joins TRBV27 to TRBJ2-4; D may be TRBD1 (5 bases). V lost 5 bases, J lost 4 bases, and 9 bases lay in between. This CDR3 has 13 amino acids. Germline assignment: CDR1 MNHEY and CDR2 SMNVEV (reference sequence). In DNA form, the CDR3 reads TGTGCCAGCAGTCGGACACCTAAAAACATTCAGTACTTC. Its protein is CASSRTPKNIQYF.

This chain links TRBV9 with TRBJ1-3; TRBD1 is a possible D gene (5 bases). The V and J ends lost 2 bases and 0 bases respectively, with 12 bases between them. Germline loops: CDR1 SGDLS, CDR2 YYNGEE. This CDR3 has 16 amino acids. The CDR3 is CASSVQGGNSGNTIYF. Written as DNA, the CDR3 is TGTGCCAGCAGCGTCCAGGGCGGCAACTCTGGAAACACCATATATTTT.